These 18 T cell receptor beta chains came from one sample sequenced in a study of control samples from healthy donors and cancer patients. TCRdb's copy holds only in-frame clones and misses some; the assay was immunoSEQ multiplex PCR. Of roughly 450,000 clones detected, around nine tenths appear once; the ten largest clones hold around 6.4%. Material for sequencing was PBMCs. All receptors derive from a man in his forties or fifties with head and neck cancer.

The rearrangement links TRBV12-5 to TRBJ1-5; TRBD1 aligns across 7 bases. Looked up from germline, CDR1 is LGHNT and CDR2 is FRNRAP. The CDR3 covers 15 residues. With 1 base clipped from V and 4 bases from J, the junction kept 4 bases outside the gene matches. CDR3 in DNA: TGTGCTAGTGGTTTGGATGGGACAGAGAATCAGCCCCAGCATTTT. It codes for CASGLDGTENQPQHF.

The chain employs TRBV10-1 and TRBJ2-1, with 8 bases identical to TRBD2. The V gene end was trimmed by 1 base and the J gene end by 5 bases; junction bases not matched to a gene: 4. From germline, CDR1 is WNHNN and CDR2 SYGVQD (reference sequence). The CDR3 is 15 amino acids. Here the CDR3 DNA reads TGCGCCAGCAGTGAGTTACGGGGGGGCGACAATGAGCAGTTCTTC. Its translation is CASSELRGGDNEQFF.

This chain joins TRBV5-1 and TRBJ1-4, with D hard to call. The V and J ends lost 1 base and 2 bases respectively, with 9 bases between them. Germline loops: CDR1 SGHRS, CDR2 YFSETQ. The CDR3 has 15 amino acids. DNA of the CDR3: TGCGCCAGCAGCTTGTCTGGGAGGACTAATGAAAAACTGTTTTTT. This sequence encodes CASSLSGRTNEKLFF.

This clone was detected only once. V usage is TRBV15 and J usage is TRBJ2-5; D remains ambiguous. The germline V and J ends were trimmed by 1 base and 2 bases, with 8 bases remaining between them. CDR3 length: 14 residues. Per germline, CDR1 LNHNV and CDR2 YYDKDF (reference sequence). The DNA of the CDR3 is TGTGCCACCAGCAGAGTTCGCAGTCAAGAGACCCAGTACTTC. This translates into CATSRVRSQETQYF.

This clone was detected only once. The CDR3 here is CASSYGNTEAFF. In nucleotides, the CDR3 is TGTGCCAGCAGTTATGGGAACACTGAAGCTTTCTTT. The gene calls are TRBV28 and TRBJ1-1; D not certain. This CDR3 is built from 12 residues. Germline V gene data show CDR1 as MDHEN and CDR2 as SYDVKM. Trimming pared 4 bases from V and 1 base from J, leaving 4 bases between.

The V call is TRBV30, the J call TRBJ2-1; 15 bases line up with TRBD2. This CDR3 comprises 21 residues. Trimming took 2 bases from V and 7 from J; bases not matched to a gene: 21. From germline, CDR1 is GTSNPN and CDR2 SVGIG (reference sequence). The CDR3 protein is CAWSPNPSGTSGGKRWNEQFF. In DNA, the CDR3 is TGTGCCTGGAGTCCCAACCCTTCCGGGACTAGCGGGGGGAAGAGATGGAATGAGCAGTTCTTC.

This chain uses TRBV5-4 with TRBJ2-7; D uncertain. The ends were cut back, 1 base at V and 5 bases at J, with 4 bases in the middle. The CDR3 consists of 11 residues. The germline gives CDR1 SGHNT, CDR2 YYREEE (reference sequence). The CDR3 here is CASSLSHEQYF. DNA for the CDR3: TGTGCCAGCAGCTTGTCACACGAGCAGTACTTC.

The chain uses TRBV7-3 and TRBJ1-1; TRBD1 agrees at 7 bases. The junction had 2 bases not matched to a gene; V was cut back by 0 bases and J by 1 base. The CDR3 has 15 residues. Germline lookup yields CDR1 SGHTA and CDR2 FQGTGA. This CDR3 is CASSLTRTGNTEAFF. DNA for the CDR3: TGTGCCAGCAGCTTAACACGGACAGGGAACACTGAAGCTTTCTTT.

The chain uses TRBV19 and TRBJ1-2; D may be TRBD1 (6 bases). This CDR3 spans 15 amino acids. V was shortened by 5 bases and J by 0 bases, with 13 bases between the two germline ends. Looked up from germline, CDR1 is LNHDA and CDR2 is SQIVND (reference sequence). CDR3 amino acids: CASSRDTPPNYGYTF. DNA of the CDR3: TGTGCCAGTAGTCGGGACACTCCACCTAACTATGGCTACACCTTC.

This chain links TRBV12-3 or TRBV12-4 with TRBJ2-6; D remains unclear. This CDR3 is 12 amino acids long. V shed 7 bases and J shed 4 bases, with 5 bases lying between them. The DNA for the CDR3 is TGTGCCAGCAATACCGGGGCCAACGTCCTGACTTTC. Translating it yields CASNTGANVLTF.

Note on this clone: An end of the junction differs from the germline gene, which may be a read error. The chain employs TRBV27 and TRBJ2-1; possible D gene TRBD1, 6 bases. The CDR3 is 13 residues long. In germline, CDR1 is MNHEY, CDR2 SMNVEV (reference sequence). CDR3 nucleotides: TGTGCCAGCAGTCTATCACAGGGCAATGAGCAGTTCTTC. Protein sequence: CASSLSQGNEQFF.

On this clone: The junction shows a germline mismatch at one end, possibly a read error. Here the CDR3 reads CVSTNGGVAIGGYTF. As DNA, the CDR3 is TGTGTCAGCACCAACGGGGGGGTAGCGATCGGAGGCTACACCTTC. The chain recombines TRBV6-5 with TRBJ1-2; TRBD1 is a possible D gene (5 bases). The CDR3 has 15 amino acids. The germline gives CDR1 MNHEY, CDR2 SVGAGI.

The chain has TRBV3-1 (or the pseudogene TRBV3-2) and TRBJ2-3, with 9 positions matching TRBD2. V was pared by 5 bases and J by 3 bases, with 9 bases of the junction left unmatched. CDR1 is LGHDT, CDR2 YNNKEL, per germline (reference sequence). There are 16 residues in the CDR3. The CDR3 nucleotides read TGTGCCAGCAGCGCCAGACTAGCGGAAGGGACAGATACGCAGTATTTT. It translates to CASSARLAEGTDTQYF.

Comments on this clone: Other DNA sequences in the sample encode the same CDR3. V is TRBV3-1 (or the pseudogene TRBV3-2) and J is TRBJ1-1; D unclear. Germline V gene lookup returns CDR1 LGHDT and CDR2 YNNKEL (reference sequence). V lost 3 bases, J lost 8 bases, and 10 bases lay in between. This CDR3 comprises 12 residues. The CDR3: CASSQSQTEAFF. The CDR3, as DNA: TGTGCCAGCAGCCAGAGTCAGACCGAAGCTTTCTTT.

V is TRBV27 and J is TRBJ2-1; D is possibly TRBD1 (6 bases). CDR3 size: 14 residues. V lost 5 bases and J 5 bases, leaving 13 bases between the germline ends. The germline CDR1 and CDR2 sequences are MNHEY and SMNVEV (reference sequence). The CDR3 DNA sequence: TGTGCCAGCAGTCCAGGGGCAAGCAACAATGAGCAGTTCTTC. Translated: CASSPGASNNEQFF.

This chain links TRBV9 with TRBJ1-6, with no clear D. The CDR3 has 15 amino acids. V gave up 3 bases and J gave up 5 bases, with 12 bases separating them. Germline-derived CDR1 and CDR2 are SGDLS and YYNGEE. CDR3 amino acids: CASSAAGRDNSPLHF. CDR3 coding DNA: TGTGCCAGCAGCGCGGCCGGGAGAGATAATTCACCCCTCCACTTT.

V and J are TRBV27 and TRBJ1-5; D call uncertain. CDR1 is MNHEY and CDR2 is SMNVEV in the germline V gene (reference sequence). The CDR3 runs 13 residues. V lost 3 bases and J 3 bases, leaving 6 bases between the germline ends. DNA for the CDR3: TGTGCCAGCAGTTTGTGGACCAATCAGCCCCAGCATTTT. This encodes CASSLWTNQPQHF.

The V and J genes are TRBV5-8 and TRBJ2-2, with D possibly TRBD1 on 5 matching bases. The CDR3 has 17 residues. The germline CDR1 and CDR2 sequences are SGHTS and YDEGEE. V was trimmed by 4 bases and J by 1 base, leaving 17 bases between them. The CDR3 coding sequence is TGTGCCAGCAGCGCAACTTGGTCGACAGAGAACACCGGGGAGCTGTTTTTT. It encodes CASSATWSTENTGELFF.